Listed below are T cell receptor beta chains from one sample, sequenced in a study of identical twins. TCRdb processed the 5' RACE reads anew with MiXCR; each CDR3 protein has one entry. Among approximately 230,000 distinct CDR3 sequences, over 5.5% were seen once, and the ten largest hold about 15%. The same specimen was also included in a second study, on T cells expressing NK-cell markers.

The sequenced sample was CD8+ T cells sorted from blood. These receptors originate from a woman aged 18-35 years in good health. The CDR3 runs from the conserved cysteine through the conserved F or W. A D gene is named only where the DNA matches it firmly. A row's size may be missing; if present it is once, few, many or a size class.

TRBV18	.	14	TRBJ2-7	many	TGTGCCAGCTCACCGAGTCCCAGACCAACCGAGCAGTACTTC	CASSPSPRPTEQYF
TRBV9	TRBD2	18	TRBJ2-2	few	TGTGCCAGCAGCACCCGGACTAGCGGGAGTACGAACACCGGGGAGCTGTTTTTT	CASSTRTSGSTNTGELFF
TRBV4-3	TRBD1	17	TRBJ1-1	many	TGCGCCAGCAGCCAGGCAGGGGGCTCGTGGGTGAGGACTGAAGCTTTCTTT	CASSQAGGSWVRTEAFF
TRBV12-3/TRBV12-4	TRBD2	16	TRBJ2-1	many	TGTGCCAGCAGCGATTTCACTAGCGGGGTATACAATGAGCAGTTCTTC	CASSDFTSGVYNEQFF
TRBV4-2	.	15	TRBJ1-5	.	TGTGCCAGCAGCCAAGATCCCAGGGCCAATCAGCCCCAGCATTTT	CASSQDPRANQPQHF
TRBV6-1	.	13	TRBJ1-1	many	TGTGCCAGTGGGGACGTGATGAACACTGAAGCTTTCTTT	CASGDVMNTEAFF
TRBV14	TRBD1	23	TRBJ2-6	.	TGTGCCAGCAGCACCGACAGGGGCACATACCAACTAAAGCGTTGTTCTGGGGCCAACGTCCTGACTTTC	CASSTDRGTYQLKRCSGANVLTF
TRBV9	.	15	TRBJ2-3	once	TGTGCCAGCAGCGTAGAGGGGGTTGTTACAGATACGCAGTATTTT	CASSVEGVVTDTQYF
TRBV5-1	.	12	TRBJ2-7	many	TGCGCCAGCAGCTTGTACCTGAGCGAGCAGTACTTC	CASSLYLSEQYF
TRBV3-1	.	16	TRBJ2-1	few	TGTGCCAGCAGCCGATCTCGACGGGGGCATTACAATGAGCAGTTCTTC	CASSRSRRGHYNEQFF
TRBV14	.	13	TRBJ1-2	.	TGTGCCAGCAGCCAACAGGCAAACTATGGCTACACCTTC	CASSQQANYGYTF
TRBV5-1	TRBD2	14	TRBJ2-7	.	TGCGCCAGCAGCTTAAGCGGGGGCCCGTTCGAGCAGTACTTC	CASSLSGGPFEQYF
TRBV11-2	.	15	TRBJ2-1	many	TGTGCCAGCAGCTTAGTCACAGGTCCCTTGGGGGAGCAGTTCTTC	CASSLVTGPLGEQFF
TRBV6-1	.	15	TRBJ2-6	.	TGTGCCACCCGGGGAGCGGCTTCTGGGGCCAACGTCCTGACTTTC	CATRGAASGANVLTF
TRBV5-1	.	14	TRBJ2-1	few	TGCGCCAGCAGCAGATCCCAAGCATACAATGAGCAGTTCTTC	CASSRSQAYNEQFF
TRBV12-3/TRBV12-4	TRBD2	15	TRBJ2-1	few	TGTGCCAGCACTCGGACTAGCGGGACCCACAATGAGCAGTTCTTC	CASTRTSGTHNEQFF
TRBV7-6	.	13	TRBJ2-7	.	TGTGCCAGCAGCCAGATAATTTGGGGCGAGCAGTACTTC	CASSQIIWGEQYF
TRBV7-9	.	12	TRBJ2-7	few	TGTGCCAGCAGCTCTCTACCGGGAGAGCAGTACTTC	CASSSLPGEQYF
TRBV4-1	.	16	TRBJ2-7	.	TGCGCCAGCAGCCAAGTTGAAAGTTTGGGGGCCTACGAGCAGTACTTC	CASSQVESLGAYEQYF
TRBV29-1	TRBD1	16	TRBJ2-6	many	TGCAGCGTTGACGACAGGGGAATGGCTGGGGCCAACGTCCTGACTTTC	CSVDDRGMAGANVLTF